This T cell receptor (beta chain) emerged from a study of graft-versus-host responses after intestinal transplantation. Study outcomes and limitations: GvH clones detected in recipient marrow included some appearing first in ileum or blood.

Germline CDR1 SEHNR, CDR2 FQNEAQ (reference sequence). The CDR3 is 16 amino acids. V lost 3 bases and J 5 bases, leaving 19 bases between the germline ends. On this clone itself: The target antigen is unknown.

TCRdb keeps only in-frame clones here, not all; method: immunoSEQ multiplex PCR. The sample records fewer than 75,000 clones, around nine tenths being singletons. The V call is TRBV7-9, the J call TRBJ2-5; D is perhaps TRBD1 (5 bases). The sample in question was PBMCs, obtained 26 days after transplant. The receptor's source is a human patient who received an intestinal transplant, so some T cells may come from the graft donor. CDR3 sequence: CASSLVIGASGETQYF. In DNA, the CDR3 is TGTGCCAGCAGCTTGGTAATAGGGGCCTCTGGGGAGACCCAGTACTTC.